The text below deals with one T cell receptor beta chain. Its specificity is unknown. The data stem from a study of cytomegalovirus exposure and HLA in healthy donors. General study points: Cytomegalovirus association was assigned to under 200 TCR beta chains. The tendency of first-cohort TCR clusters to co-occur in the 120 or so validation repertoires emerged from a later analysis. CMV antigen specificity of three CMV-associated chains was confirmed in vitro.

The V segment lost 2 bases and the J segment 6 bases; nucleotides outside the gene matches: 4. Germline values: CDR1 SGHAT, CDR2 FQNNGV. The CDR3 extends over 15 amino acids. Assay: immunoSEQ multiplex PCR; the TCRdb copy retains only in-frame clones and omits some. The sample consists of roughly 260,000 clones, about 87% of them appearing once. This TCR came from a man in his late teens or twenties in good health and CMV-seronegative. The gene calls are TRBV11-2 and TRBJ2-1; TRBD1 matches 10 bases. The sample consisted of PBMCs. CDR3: CASSLRTGGGNEQFF. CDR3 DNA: TGTGCCAGCAGCTTAAGGACAGGGGGGGGCAATGAGCAGTTCTTC.